Listed below are T cell receptor beta chains from one sample, sequenced in a study of cytomegalovirus exposure and HLA in healthy donors. Assay: immunoSEQ multiplex PCR; the TCRdb copy retains only in-frame clones and omits some. The sample has about 54,000 clones, around 82% seen once; the top ten hold around 1.5%. The sequencing input was PBMCs. The source of these receptors is a female donor in good health and CMV-seronegative. Both conserved end residues are part of each CDR3. D genes are given only for firm matches. Where a row states a size, it is once, few, many or the class of an expanded clone; other rows omit it.

v_gene	d_gene	j_gene	abundance	CDR3aa	CDR3nt
TRBV25-1	.	TRBJ2-1	.	CASAAFSSYNEQFF	TGTGCCAGCGCTGCGTTTAGCTCCTACAATGAGCAGTTCTTC
TRBV9	TRBD1	TRBJ2-1	.	CASSVAEGASYNEQFF	TGTGCCAGCAGCGTAGCTGAGGGGGCTTCCTACAATGAGCAGTTCTTC
TRBV5-4	.	TRBJ2-2	few	CASSSVRGASTGELFF	TGTGCCAGCAGCTCGGTACGGGGGGCATCTACCGGGGAGCTGTTTTTT
TRBV2	.	TRBJ1-4	few	CASSEVQVINEKLFF	TGTGCCAGCAGTGAGGTTCAGGTTATTAATGAAAAACTGTTTTTT
TRBV6-6	.	TRBJ1-2	.	CASSTTGTLYGYTF	TGTGCCAGCAGTACTACCGGGACACTCTATGGCTACACCTTC
TRBV6-6	.	TRBJ2-2	few	CASSPGGQHTGELFF	TGTGCCAGCAGCCCCGGGGGACAGCACACCGGGGAGCTGTTTTTT
TRBV4-3	.	TRBJ1-1	.	CASSQELGSPAAFF	TGCGCCAGCAGCCAAGAATTGGGCAGCCCGGCAGCTTTCTTT
TRBV7-9	.	TRBJ1-1	.	CASSLGTSTEAFF	TGTGCCAGCAGCTTAGGTACCAGCACTGAAGCTTTCTTT
TRBV14	TRBD1	TRBJ2-5	.	CASSRDRGRETQYF	TGTGCCAGCAGCCGAGACAGGGGACGAGAGACCCAGTACTTC
TRBV19	.	TRBJ1-1	.	CASSTGNTNTEAFF	TGTGCCAGTAGTACCGGGAACACCAACACTGAAGCTTTCTTT
TRBV7-2	.	TRBJ2-1	.	CASSLEPIINEQFF	TGTGCCAGCAGCTTAGAACCTATTATCAATGAGCAGTTCTTC
TRBV13	.	TRBJ2-7	.	CASSLMQAPTEQYF	TGTGCCAGCAGCTTAATGCAGGCTCCTACCGAGCAGTACTTC
TRBV7-9	.	TRBJ2-7	.	CASSSDGRGEQYF	TGTGCCAGCAGCTCAGACGGGCGGGGCGAGCAGTACTTC
TRBV30	TRBD1	TRBJ2-1	.	CAWGDRRYRNEQFF	TGTGCCTGGGGGGACAGGCGTTATAGGAATGAGCAGTTCTTC
TRBV2	.	TRBJ1-2	.	CASTTTANYYGYTF	TGTGCCAGCACGACGACAGCGAACTACTATGGCTACACCTTC
TRBV18	.	TRBJ1-2	.	CASSPPGYYGYTF	TGTGCCAGCTCACCCCCAGGGTACTATGGCTACACCTTC
TRBV5-1	TRBD1	TRBJ2-7	.	CASRRRSGTGETYEQYF	TGCGCCAGCCGACGGAGGTCCGGGACAGGGGAGACATACGAGCAGTACTTC
TRBV6-1	TRBD1	TRBJ2-5	once	CASTNGGQGGETQYF	TGTGCCAGCACCAACGGGGGACAGGGGGGGGAGACCCAGTACTTC
TRBV10-3	.	TRBJ1-2	.	CAISESGGSGGYTF	TGTGCCATCAGTGAGTCGGGGGGTTCGGGTGGCTACACCTTC
TRBV5-5	TRBD1	TRBJ1-5	once	CASSRLGQGNNQPQHF	TGTGCCAGCAGCCGACTAGGACAGGGGAACAATCAGCCCCAGCATTTT
TRBV7-9	.	TRBJ2-7	.	CASSLSTARREQYF	TGTGCCAGCAGCTTATCGACAGCGAGGCGCGAGCAGTACTTC
TRBV15	.	TRBJ1-5	.	CATSRGGPQIYSNQPQHF	TGTGCCACCAGCAGAGGAGGGCCCCAGATCTATAGCAATCAGCCCCAGCATTTT
TRBV2	TRBD1	TRBJ1-4	.	CASSLATRRRDRAPGEKLFF	TGTGCCAGCAGTCTGGCGACACGACGCCGGGACAGGGCGCCGGGGGAAAAACTGTTTTTT
TRBV18	TRBD1	TRBJ1-1	.	CASSPRYPGQGEGTEAFF	TGTGCCAGCTCACCACGTTATCCGGGACAGGGGGAAGGGACTGAAGCTTTCTTT
TRBV7-3	TRBD1	TRBJ1-1	.	CASSPGGKNTEAFF	TGTGCCAGCAGCCCAGGGGGGAAGAACACTGAAGCTTTCTTT
TRBV2	.	TRBJ2-2	.	CASTSRQWIGELFF	TGTGCCAGCACCTCGCGACAGTGGATCGGGGAGCTGTTTTTT
TRBV19	TRBD1	TRBJ1-2	.	CASSSRGHLDGYTF	TGTGCCAGTAGTTCCAGGGGGCACCTGGATGGCTACACCTTC
TRBV19	TRBD1	TRBJ2-6	few	CASSRDRGISGANVLTF	TGTGCCAGTAGCCGGGACAGGGGAATCTCTGGGGCCAACGTCCTGACTTTC
TRBV5-6	.	TRBJ1-2	.	CASSSPGMAGYTF	TGTGCCAGCAGCTCACCGGGAATGGCTGGCTACACCTTC
TRBV7-9	TRBD1	TRBJ1-1	.	CASSWLGQGKTEAFF	TGTGCCAGCAGCTGGCTCGGACAGGGGAAAACTGAAGCTTTCTTT
TRBV9	TRBD2	TRBJ2-7	.	CASSTGLAAYEQYF	TGTGCCAGCAGCACCGGACTAGCAGCCTACGAGCAGTACTTC
TRBV5-6	.	TRBJ2-7	.	CASNYIGKANYEQYF	TGTGCCAGCAACTATATCGGGAAGGCTAACTACGAGCAGTACTTC
TRBV12-5	.	TRBJ1-5	.	CASGLNLGTAGPQHF	TGTGCTAGTGGTTTGAACCTAGGTACGGCGGGGCCCCAGCATTTT
TRBV5-1	.	TRBJ1-1	.	CASSASLMNTEAFF	TGCGCCAGCAGCGCCAGTCTCATGAACACTGAAGCTTTCTTT
TRBV6-6	.	TRBJ1-4	.	CASSYSGPNEKLFF	TGTGCCAGCAGTTACTCGGGGCCTAATGAAAAACTGTTTTTT
TRBV19	.	TRBJ1-1	.	CASERREKNTEAFF	TGTGCCAGCGAACGGAGAGAAAAGAACACTGAAGCTTTCTTT
TRBV5-1	.	TRBJ2-2	.	CASRVDGRNTGELFF	TGCGCCAGCAGAGTGGACGGGAGGAACACCGGGGAGCTGTTTTTT
TRBV5-5	.	TRBJ1-1	.	CASIKSGNTEAFF	TGTGCCAGCATAAAAAGCGGGAACACTGAAGCTTTCTTT
TRBV19	.	TRBJ2-7	.	CASRPRGRYEQYF	TGTGCCAGTAGGCCACGAGGGCGCTACGAGCAGTACTTC
TRBV28	.	TRBJ1-1	.	CAGQGQNTEAFF	TGTGCCGGCCAGGGACAGAACACTGAAGCTTTCTTT
TRBV29-1	TRBD1	TRBJ2-3	.	CSVLDRRADTQYF	TGCAGCGTTTTGGACAGGCGGGCAGATACGCAGTATTTT
TRBV11-1	TRBD1	TRBJ1-6	.	CASSSHGTGEIWNSPLHF	TGTGCCAGCAGCAGTCACGGGACAGGGGAGATCTGGAATTCACCCCTCCACTTT
TRBV7-9	.	TRBJ1-1	once	CASSLDSSSEAFF	TGTGCCAGCAGCTTGGACAGTTCCTCTGAAGCTTTCTTT
TRBV6-5	TRBD1	TRBJ1-5	.	CASTRGANQPQHF	TGTGCCAGCACCAGGGGGGCAAATCAGCCCCAGCATTTT
TRBV7-3	TRBD1	TRBJ1-1	.	CASSPTGGTEAFF	TGTGCCAGCAGCCCTACAGGGGGCACTGAAGCTTTCTTT